A single sample is the source of the 3 T cell receptor beta chains below, sequenced in a study of blood T cells in healthy people across ages. Primers used in a second PCR of roughly 6 to 11 cycles were a sample-barcoded 5' primer and a J-beta primer mix. TCRdb re-derived calls from the 5' RACE reads in MiXCR, one entry per CDR3 protein. Among 1.5 million to 2 million distinct CDR3 sequences listed, 49% were seen once. Sequences were obtained from blood. These receptors all stem from a woman between 35 and 50 years old in good health.

V is TRBV4-2 and J is TRBJ2-4; 11 nucleotides line up with TRBD2. The CDR3 has 17 residues. V lost 1 base and J lost 5; bases outside the gene matches: 7. The germline V gene has CDR1 LGHNA and CDR2 YNFKEQ. The CDR3 nucleotides read TGTGCCAGCAGCCAAGGAACTAGCGGGGGTTCCCAAAACATTCAGTACTTC. Translating it yields CASSQGTSGGSQNIQYF.

The sample holds a few counts of this clonotype. The gene calls are TRBV5-1 and TRBJ2-7; no reliable D call. Germline V gene data show CDR1 as SGHRS and CDR2 as YFSETQ. The germline V and J ends were trimmed by 0 bases and 5 bases, with 9 bases remaining between them. The length of the CDR3 is 13 residues. The CDR3 DNA sequence: TGCGCCAGCAGCTTGGGGAATTCGGACGAGCAGTACTTC. The encoded protein is CASSLGNSDEQYF.

The V call is TRBV18, the J call TRBJ1-5, with D perhaps TRBD1 (6 bases). The ends were cut back, 3 bases at V and 6 bases at J, with 21 bases in the middle. The germline CDR1 and CDR2 sequences are KGHSH and LQKENI. CDR3 length: 17 amino acids. CDR3 DNA sequence: TGTGCCAGCTCACCGGCACAGGGAAAGACCTCAGGTCAGCCCCAGCATTTT. Amino acids: CASSPAQGKTSGQPQHF.